Presented here are 4 T cell receptor beta chains from one specimen sequenced in a study of blood T cell repertoires in COVID-19. This table comes from immunoSEQ multiplex PCR, and its TCRdb copy is limited to in-frame clones, with some not included. The sample consists of 250,000 to 300,000 clones, approximately 93% of them appearing once. The source material was peripheral blood. These receptors were taken from a woman aged 25 to 39 with COVID-19, enrolled during active disease.

The chain couples TRBV7-9 to TRBJ2-7; the match to TRBD2 covers 10 bases. The CDR3 totals 14 residues. Looked up from germline, CDR1 is SEHNR and CDR2 is FQNEAQ (reference sequence). V shed 2 bases and J 7 bases; nucleotides not matched to a gene: 5. CDR3 DNA sequence: TGTGCCAGCAGCTTACTAGCGGGAGTAGGGGAGCAGTACTTC. Translating gives CASSLLAGVGEQYF. Variable domain in full (rest from reference TRBV7-9 and TRBJ2-7): DTGVSQNPRHKITKRGQNVTFRCDPISEHNRLYWYRQTLGQGPEFLTYFQNEAQLEKSRLLSDRFSAERPKGSFSTLEIQRTEQGDSAMYLCASSLLAGVGEQYFGPGTRLTVT.

The chain employs TRBV19 and TRBJ1-5; D call uncertain. CDR1 LNHDA and CDR2 SQIVND come from the germline V gene (reference sequence). Trimming stripped 6 bases from V and 5 bases from J, with 14 bases between. The CDR3 is 14 amino acids. In nucleotides, the CDR3 is TGTGCCAGTAGGTCCGGGAGTGACTATCAGCCCCAGCATTTT. Protein: CASRSGSDYQPQHF.

V and J are TRBV28 and TRBJ2-1; D call uncertain. CDR1 and CDR2 (germline): MDHEN, SYDVKM. CDR3 length equals 15 residues. Trimming left V 3 bases short and J 0 bases short, with 9 bases between. The CDR3 is CASSFEASSYNEQFF. In DNA, the CDR3 is TGTGCCAGCAGTTTTGAGGCAAGCTCCTACAATGAGCAGTTCTTC.

The chain combines TRBV10-3 with TRBJ1-6; the D gene is possibly TRBD1 (5 bases). V was cut by 2 bases and J by 0 bases, with 8 bases left in between. CDR3 size: 16 residues. Germline CDR1 is ENHRY and CDR2 is SYGVKD. The CDR3 loop reads CAISEDDSSYNSPLHF. Written as DNA, the CDR3 is TGTGCCATCAGTGAGGATGACAGCTCCTATAATTCACCCCTCCACTTT.